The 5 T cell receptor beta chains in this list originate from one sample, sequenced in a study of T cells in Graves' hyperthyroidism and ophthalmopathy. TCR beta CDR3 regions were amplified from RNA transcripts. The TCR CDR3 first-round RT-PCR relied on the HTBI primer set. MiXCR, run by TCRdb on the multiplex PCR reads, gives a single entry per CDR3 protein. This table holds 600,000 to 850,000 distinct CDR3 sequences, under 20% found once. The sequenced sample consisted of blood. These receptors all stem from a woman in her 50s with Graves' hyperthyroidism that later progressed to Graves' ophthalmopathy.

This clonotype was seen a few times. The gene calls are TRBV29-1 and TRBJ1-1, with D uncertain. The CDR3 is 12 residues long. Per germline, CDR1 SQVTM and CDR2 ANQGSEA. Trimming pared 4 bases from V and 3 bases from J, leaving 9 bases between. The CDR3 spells CSVVRGDTEAFF. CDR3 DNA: TGCAGCGTTGTAAGAGGCGACACTGAAGCTTTCTTT.

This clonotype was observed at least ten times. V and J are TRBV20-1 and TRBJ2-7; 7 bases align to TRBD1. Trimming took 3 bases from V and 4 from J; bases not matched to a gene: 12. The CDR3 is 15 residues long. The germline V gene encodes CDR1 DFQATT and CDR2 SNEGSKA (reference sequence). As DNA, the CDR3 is TGCAGTGCTAGGGCCGACCAGGGGGTCGGGTACGAGCAGTACTTC. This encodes CSARADQGVGYEQYF.

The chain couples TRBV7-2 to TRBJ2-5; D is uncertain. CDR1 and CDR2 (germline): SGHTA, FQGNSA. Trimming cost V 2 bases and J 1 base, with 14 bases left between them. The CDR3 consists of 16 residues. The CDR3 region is CASSLRPHRLQETQYF. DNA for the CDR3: TGTGCCAGCAGCTTACGCCCCCATCGCCTCCAAGAGACCCAGTACTTC. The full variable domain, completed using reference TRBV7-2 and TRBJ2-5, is GAGVSQSPSNKVTEKGKDVELRCDPISGHTALYWYRQSLGQGLEFLIYFQGNSAPDKSGLPSDRFSAERTGGSVSTLTIQRTQQEDSAVYLCASSLRPHRLQETQYFGPGTRLLVL.

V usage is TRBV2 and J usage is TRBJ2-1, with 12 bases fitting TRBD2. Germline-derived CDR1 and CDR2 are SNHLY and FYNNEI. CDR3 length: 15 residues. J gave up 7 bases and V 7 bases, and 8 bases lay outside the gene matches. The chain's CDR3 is CASNPLAGGRNEQFF. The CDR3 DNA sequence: TGTGCCAGCAACCCCCTAGCGGGGGGGCGTAATGAGCAGTTCTTC.

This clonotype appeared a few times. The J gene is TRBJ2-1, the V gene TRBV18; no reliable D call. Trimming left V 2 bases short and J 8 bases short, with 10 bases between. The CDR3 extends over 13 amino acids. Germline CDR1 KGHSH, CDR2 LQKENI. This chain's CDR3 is CASSPSRLDEQFF. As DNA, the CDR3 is TGTGCCAGCTCACCATCGAGGCTGGATGAGCAGTTCTTC.